These T cell receptor beta chains were read from a single sample in a study of T cell responses to AZD1222 COVID-19 vaccine. Libraries were prepared by immunoSEQ multiplex PCR; TCRdb keeps only in-frame clonotypes and omits some of them. The sample lists about 85,000 clones, 70% to 90% occurring once. Sequenced here: peripheral blood, sampled on day 0 of AZD1222 vaccination. Receptor source: an adult in good health. Each CDR3 is given with its conserved first and last residue. Each record gives: clone size, D gene, V gene, J gene, CDR3 protein, CDR3 DNA. A D gene is named only where the DNA matches it firmly. A clone size is listed for some rows: how often the clone was seen (once, few, many), or a class if it is expanded.

clone_size: NA
d_call: NA
v_call: TRBV12-3/TRBV12-4
j_call: TRBJ1-4
cdr3_aa: CASSLEEKLFF
cdr3_nt: TGTGCCAGCAGTTTAGAGGAAAAACTGTTTTTT

clone_size: NA
d_call: TRBD1
v_call: TRBV5-4
j_call: TRBJ1-2
cdr3_aa: CASSLAGGHYGYTF
cdr3_nt: TGTGCCAGCAGCTTGGCAGGGGGTCACTATGGCTACACCTTC

clone_size: once
d_call: NA
v_call: TRBV6-5
j_call: TRBJ1-2
cdr3_aa: CASSYSPGEVYGYTF
cdr3_nt: TGTGCCAGCAGTTACTCTCCAGGGGAGGTCTATGGCTACACCTTC

clone_size: NA
d_call: TRBD1
v_call: TRBV10-1
j_call: TRBJ2-7
cdr3_aa: CASSESWARDSNNPYEQYF
cdr3_nt: TGCGCCAGCAGTGAGTCGTGGGCCCGGGACAGCAACAATCCCTACGAGCAGTACTTC

clone_size: NA
d_call: NA
v_call: TRBV6-5
j_call: TRBJ2-1
cdr3_aa: CATRDTSYNEQFF
cdr3_nt: TGTGCCACCCGGGACACCTCCTACAATGAGCAGTTCTTC

clone_size: NA
d_call: TRBD1
v_call: TRBV28
j_call: TRBJ1-1
cdr3_aa: CASSPGTVIEAFF
cdr3_nt: TGTGCCAGCAGTCCCGGGACAGTGATTGAAGCTTTCTTT

clone_size: NA
d_call: NA
v_call: TRBV12-3/TRBV12-4
j_call: TRBJ1-4
cdr3_aa: CASSLRGGKLFF
cdr3_nt: TGTGCCAGCAGTTTACGGGGGGGAAAACTGTTTTTT

clone_size: NA
d_call: NA
v_call: TRBV19
j_call: TRBJ1-5
cdr3_aa: CASSIAAYSNQPQHF
cdr3_nt: TGTGCCAGTAGTATAGCAGCCTATAGCAATCAGCCCCAGCATTTT

clone_size: NA
d_call: TRBD1
v_call: TRBV2
j_call: TRBJ1-5
cdr3_aa: CASSWDRSNQPQHF
cdr3_nt: TGTGCCAGCAGTTGGGACAGGAGCAATCAGCCCCAGCATTTT

clone_size: NA
d_call: NA
v_call: TRBV27
j_call: TRBJ1-5
cdr3_aa: CASSFPDSSGHQPQHF
cdr3_nt: TGTGCCAGCAGTTTCCCGGACAGCTCAGGCCATCAGCCCCAGCATTTT

clone_size: NA
d_call: NA
v_call: TRBV19
j_call: TRBJ1-5
cdr3_aa: CASSGGREGYSNQPQHF
cdr3_nt: TGTGCCAGTAGTGGGGGACGGGAAGGATATAGCAATCAGCCCCAGCATTTT

clone_size: NA
d_call: NA
v_call: TRBV28
j_call: TRBJ1-3
cdr3_aa: CASSLDFTSGNTIYF
cdr3_nt: TGTGCCAGCAGCCTCGATTTTACCTCTGGAAACACCATATATTTT

clone_size: NA
d_call: TRBD1
v_call: TRBV6-5
j_call: TRBJ1-5
cdr3_aa: CASSLQGAASQPQHF
cdr3_nt: TGTGCCAGCAGTTTACAGGGGGCGGCATCTCAGCCCCAGCATTTT

clone_size: NA
d_call: TRBD1
v_call: TRBV5-1
j_call: TRBJ2-3
cdr3_aa: CASSLDGQGGTDTQYF
cdr3_nt: TGCGCCAGCAGCTTGGACGGACAGGGGGGCACAGATACGCAGTATTTT

clone_size: few
d_call: NA
v_call: TRBV2
j_call: TRBJ1-5
cdr3_aa: CASSEGEPTRSAQHF
cdr3_nt: TGTGCCAGCAGTGAAGGAGAACCGACTAGATCTGCCCAGCATTTT

clone_size: NA
d_call: NA
v_call: TRBV27
j_call: TRBJ2-7
cdr3_aa: CASSPTVYEQYF
cdr3_nt: TGTGCCAGCAGCCCCACAGTCTACGAGCAGTACTTC

clone_size: NA
d_call: TRBD1
v_call: TRBV7-3
j_call: TRBJ2-1
cdr3_aa: CASSSTGGNEQFF
cdr3_nt: TGTGCCAGCAGCTCAACAGGGGGCAATGAGCAGTTCTTC

clone_size: NA
d_call: NA
v_call: TRBV28
j_call: TRBJ2-3
cdr3_aa: CASWTGTTDTQYF
cdr3_nt: TGTGCCAGCTGGACTGGCACCACAGATACGCAGTATTTT

clone_size: NA
d_call: NA
v_call: TRBV7-9
j_call: TRBJ1-1
cdr3_aa: CASSPQRGLMNTEAFF
cdr3_nt: TGTGCCAGCAGCCCCCAGAGAGGCCTGATGAACACTGAAGCTTTCTTT

clone_size: NA
d_call: TRBD1
v_call: TRBV29-1
j_call: TRBJ1-2
cdr3_aa: CSVGGQNYGYTF
cdr3_nt: TGCAGCGTTGGGGGACAGAACTATGGCTACACCTTC

clone_size: few
d_call: NA
v_call: TRBV5-1
j_call: TRBJ2-6
cdr3_aa: CASSLTSGRNSGANVLTF
cdr3_nt: TGCGCCAGCAGCTTAACTTCAGGGCGGAACTCTGGGGCCAACGTCCTGACTTTC

clone_size: NA
d_call: TRBD1
v_call: TRBV5-1
j_call: TRBJ1-3
cdr3_aa: CASSLRQGGAGNTIYF
cdr3_nt: TGCGCCAGCAGCTTGAGGCAGGGGGGCGCAGGAAACACCATATATTTT

clone_size: few
d_call: NA
v_call: TRBV19
j_call: TRBJ2-7
cdr3_aa: CASSIQGTSYEQYF
cdr3_nt: TGTGCCAGTAGTATCCAGGGAACCTCCTACGAGCAGTACTTC

clone_size: NA
d_call: TRBD1
v_call: TRBV2
j_call: TRBJ1-1
cdr3_aa: CASSPGTGLDTEAFF
cdr3_nt: TGTGCCAGCAGTCCCGGGACAGGGTTGGACACTGAAGCTTTCTTT

clone_size: once
d_call: NA
v_call: TRBV2
j_call: TRBJ2-3
cdr3_aa: CASSGQGPSTDTQYF
cdr3_nt: TGTGCCAGCAGTGGTCAGGGGCCTAGCACAGATACGCAGTATTTT

clone_size: once
d_call: TRBD2
v_call: TRBV6-5
j_call: TRBJ2-1
cdr3_aa: CASSFNRGGLYNEQFF
cdr3_nt: TGTGCCAGCAGTTTCAACCGCGGGGGGCTCTACAATGAGCAGTTCTTC

clone_size: NA
d_call: NA
v_call: TRBV3-1/TRBV3-2
j_call: TRBJ2-2
cdr3_aa: CASSQGARATGELFF
cdr3_nt: TGTGCCAGCAGCCAAGGGGCCAGGGCCACCGGGGAGCTGTTTTTT

clone_size: NA
d_call: NA
v_call: TRBV28
j_call: TRBJ1-2
cdr3_aa: CASSPRGVNGYTF
cdr3_nt: TGTGCCAGCAGTCCCCGTGGGGTTAACGGCTACACCTTC

clone_size: NA
d_call: TRBD2
v_call: TRBV4-2
j_call: TRBJ2-3
cdr3_aa: CASSQAASGGADTQYF
cdr3_nt: TGTGCCAGCAGCCAAGCGGCTAGCGGGGGGGCGGATACGCAGTATTTT

clone_size: NA
d_call: NA
v_call: TRBV12-3/TRBV12-4
j_call: TRBJ2-5
cdr3_aa: CASSGLPEETQYF
cdr3_nt: TGTGCCAGTTCGGGACTCCCGGAGGAGACCCAGTACTTC

clone_size: once
d_call: NA
v_call: TRBV19
j_call: TRBJ1-5
cdr3_aa: CASSIGERFSDQPQHF
cdr3_nt: TGTGCCAGTAGTATAGGAGAGAGGTTCTCAGATCAGCCCCAGCATTTT

clone_size: NA
d_call: TRBD2
v_call: TRBV3-1/TRBV3-2
j_call: TRBJ2-3
cdr3_aa: CASSRYYLAGGTDTQYF
cdr3_nt: TGTGCCAGCAGCCGCTATTATCTAGCGGGGGGCACGGATACGCAGTATTTT

clone_size: NA
d_call: NA
v_call: TRBV6-1
j_call: TRBJ1-1
cdr3_aa: CASSEGVTFF
cdr3_nt: TGTGCCAGCAGTGAGGGGGTTACTTTCTTT

clone_size: NA
d_call: TRBD1
v_call: TRBV9
j_call: TRBJ1-1
cdr3_aa: CASSVQGATEAFF
cdr3_nt: TGTGCCAGCAGCGTACAGGGGGCCACTGAAGCTTTCTTT

clone_size: NA
d_call: NA
v_call: TRBV30
j_call: TRBJ1-2
cdr3_aa: CAWSVRGTGKNYGYTF
cdr3_nt: TGTGCCTGGAGTGTCCGGGGGACGGGGAAGAACTATGGCTACACCTTC

clone_size: NA
d_call: NA
v_call: TRBV28
j_call: TRBJ1-5
cdr3_aa: CASSFAGGPGPQHF
cdr3_nt: TGTGCCAGCAGTTTCGCCGGGGGCCCTGGGCCCCAGCATTTT

clone_size: NA
d_call: NA
v_call: TRBV12-3/TRBV12-4
j_call: TRBJ1-5
cdr3_aa: CASTGAGQPQHF
cdr3_nt: TGTGCCAGCACAGGGGCTGGTCAGCCCCAGCATTTT

clone_size: NA
d_call: TRBD2
v_call: TRBV28
j_call: TRBJ2-1
cdr3_aa: CASSSPAGGLRGEQFF
cdr3_nt: TGTGCCAGCAGTTCCCCCGCGGGAGGGCTGAGAGGTGAGCAGTTCTTC

clone_size: NA
d_call: NA
v_call: TRBV9
j_call: TRBJ2-3
cdr3_aa: CASSVGPGVVTDTQYF
cdr3_nt: TGTGCCAGCAGCGTAGGTCCGGGAGTGGTAACAGATACGCAGTATTTT

clone_size: NA
d_call: NA
v_call: TRBV25-1
j_call: TRBJ1-6
cdr3_aa: CASTGSSYNSPLHF
cdr3_nt: TGTGCCAGCACCGGAAGCTCCTATAATTCACCCCTCCACTTT

clone_size: NA
d_call: NA
v_call: TRBV7-6
j_call: TRBJ2-5
cdr3_aa: CASSPSPTPLRETQYF
cdr3_nt: TGTGCCAGCAGCCCCTCGCCGACTCCGCTGAGAGAGACCCAGTACTTC

clone_size: NA
d_call: NA
v_call: TRBV3-1/TRBV3-2
j_call: TRBJ2-1
cdr3_aa: CASSQDGGTYNEQFF
cdr3_nt: TGTGCCAGCAGCCAAGATGGCGGGACCTACAATGAGCAGTTCTTC

clone_size: NA
d_call: TRBD1
v_call: TRBV5-1
j_call: TRBJ1-2
cdr3_aa: CASSDGQGGNGYTF
cdr3_nt: TGCGCCAGCAGCGACGGACAGGGGGGAAATGGCTACACCTTC

clone_size: NA
d_call: NA
v_call: TRBV4-1
j_call: TRBJ1-2
cdr3_aa: CASSQEAGPYSYTF
cdr3_nt: TGCGCCAGCAGCCAAGAGGCGGGTCCGTATAGCTACACCTTC

clone_size: NA
d_call: NA
v_call: TRBV11-2
j_call: TRBJ2-1
cdr3_aa: CASSFGGSYNEQFF
cdr3_nt: TGTGCCAGCAGCTTCGGAGGCTCCTACAATGAGCAGTTCTTC

clone_size: few
d_call: NA
v_call: TRBV6-5
j_call: TRBJ1-1
cdr3_aa: CASSYRAAGGTEAFF
cdr3_nt: TGTGCCAGCAGTTACAGGGCGGCGGGAGGGACTGAAGCTTTCTTT

clone_size: NA
d_call: NA
v_call: TRBV27
j_call: TRBJ2-1
cdr3_aa: CASSLSPGPYNEQFF
cdr3_nt: TGTGCCAGCAGTTTGAGTCCAGGACCCTACAATGAGCAGTTCTTC

clone_size: NA
d_call: NA
v_call: TRBV23-1
j_call: TRBJ1-1
cdr3_aa: CASSQSAGGWNTEAFF
cdr3_nt: TGCGCCAGCAGTCAATCGGCTGGAGGGTGGAACACTGAAGCTTTCTTT

clone_size: few
d_call: NA
v_call: TRBV5-1
j_call: TRBJ2-6
cdr3_aa: CASSFESSGANVLTF
cdr3_nt: TGCGCCAGCAGCTTTGAGAGCTCTGGGGCCAACGTCCTGACTTTC

clone_size: NA
d_call: TRBD2
v_call: TRBV11-2
j_call: TRBJ2-5
cdr3_aa: CASSFVAGTSGRQTQYF
cdr3_nt: TGTGCCAGCAGCTTCGTAGCCGGGACTAGCGGGAGGCAGACCCAGTACTTC

clone_size: NA
d_call: TRBD1
v_call: TRBV14
j_call: TRBJ2-7
cdr3_aa: CASSQVGQGSSLNEQYF
cdr3_nt: TGTGCCAGCAGCCAGGTGGGACAGGGGAGTTCCTTGAACGAGCAGTACTTC

clone_size: NA
d_call: NA
v_call: TRBV28
j_call: TRBJ1-2
cdr3_aa: CASTAGWDYGYTF
cdr3_nt: TGTGCCAGCACGGCAGGGTGGGACTATGGCTACACCTTC

clone_size: NA
d_call: NA
v_call: TRBV14
j_call: TRBJ1-3
cdr3_aa: CASSSGSGSGNTIYF
cdr3_nt: TGTGCCAGCAGCTCAGGATCTGGCTCTGGAAACACCATATATTTT